There are a few counts of the clone carrying this TCR beta chain. Antigen: not known. The data derive from a study of beta chain features in type 1 diabetes. The wider study: Regarding age, gender and cell yields, patients proved similar to healthy donors. General study findings and limits: Sequencing of cDNA might inflate the share of cells that strongly express TCR.

All of the isolated RNA was reverse transcribed, so expressed TCRB transcripts were sequenced. Clones were sequenced by immunoSEQ multiplex PCR, and TCRdb holds only the in-frame ones, with some missing. The sample contains 850,000 to 900,000 clones, about a sixth of which appear only once. On average, the one heparinised blood draw given by each donor was approximately 100 mL. Staining for CD45RO/CCR7/CD25/CD127/CD95/CD27 allowed sorting of CD4+ naive, central memory, regulatory and stem cell-like memory cells. After removal of 5 bases from V and 4 bases from J, the junction contained 5 bases not matched to a gene. From germline, CDR1 is SGDLS and CDR2 YYNGEE. The CDR3 sequence is 14 residues long.

The sequence came from a woman between 18 and 29 years old in good health. The chain has TRBV9 and TRBJ1-1, with TRBD1 matching over 10 bases. Sequences were obtained from naive CD4+ T cells from blood. CDR3 in amino acids: CASSRRDRGTEAFF. CDR3 DNA sequence: TGTGCCAGCAGTCGCCGGGACAGGGGCACTGAAGCTTTCTTT.